This TCR beta chain was profiled in a study of T cells in tuberculosis. Background on the study: CD1B tetramers identified T cells specific for mycobacterial lipid GMM. Findings of the study overall: Using the GMM-specific repertoire gave around 90% accuracy versus 70% with motifs.

The germline V gene encodes CDR1 MGHRA and CDR2 YSYEKL. With 2 bases removed from V and 0 bases from J, the gap between germline ends came to 11 bases. This CDR3 region has 17 residues. Time point of the sample: new active TB diagnosis, blood taken before or within 7 days of starting treatment. TCRdb's copy holds only in-frame clones and misses some; the assay was immunoSEQ multiplex PCR. The sample has under 45,000 clones, 75% to 95% seen once. This clone appeared a single time. Its antigen is not identified. This sequence originates from an adult with tuberculosis. This chain uses TRBV4-1 with TRBJ2-6, with D perhaps TRBD2 (6 bases). The sequencing here drew on PBMCs, taken at tuberculosis diagnosis. The CDR3 DNA reads as TGCGCCAGCAGCCAACTGGGGGGAGGCTCTGGGGCCAACGTCCTGACTTTC. Its protein is CASSQLGGGSGANVLTF.